A single sample gave rise to the 10 T cell receptor beta chains below, sequenced in a study of CD8+CD57+ T cells in acquired aplastic anemia. Those patients picked for sequencing had displayed CD8+CD57+ cell expansion on flow cytometry. The TCR beta profiling, which covered VDJ combination and CDR3 sequence, was carried out using genomic DNA as the template. TCRdb analysed the reads with MiXCR anew, one entry per CDR3 protein. The sample carries about 150,000 distinct CDR3 sequences, roughly 54% recorded once. Sequencing was done on a sample of sorted CD4+, CD8+, or CD8+CD57+ T cells (not recorded which) from PBMCs. The source is a human donor with aplastic anemia.

This chain uses TRBV6-2 or TRBV6-3 with TRBJ1-2; 11 bases fit TRBD1. The germline V gene has CDR1 MNHEY and CDR2 SVGEGT. V lost 1 base to trimming and J lost 4 bases; unmatched junction nucleotides: 11. The CDR3 sequence is 18 residues long. The CDR3 spells CASSYYPVAGTGGYGYTF. In DNA, the CDR3 is TGTGCCAGCAGTTACTATCCGGTAGCCGGGACAGGGGGCTATGGCTACACCTTC.

This clonotype was found a few times. This chain connects TRBV18 to TRBJ2-3; TRBD1 agrees at 7 bases. This CDR3 has 13 residues. Looked up from germline, CDR1 is KGHSH and CDR2 is LQKENI. V was clipped by 6 bases and J by 4 bases; unmatched bases: 4. CDR3 bases: TGTGCCAGCTCTCCAGGGGGTGCAGATACGCAGTATTTT. Translating gives CASSPGGADTQYF. The full variable domain, its missing parts supplied by reference TRBV18 and TRBJ2-3, is NAGVMQNPRHLVRRRGQEARLRCSPMKGHSHVYWYRQLPEEGLKFMVYLQKENIIDESGMPKERFSAEFPKEGPSILRIQQVVRGDSAAYFCASSPGGADTQYFGPGTRLTVL.

This clonotype was seen many times. J is TRBJ2-1 and V is TRBV20-1; 10 bases are a match to TRBD1. V shed 2 bases, J shed 2 bases, and the junction held 18 bases outside the gene matches. The CDR3 runs 20 residues. In germline, CDR1 is DFQATT, CDR2 SNEGSKA (reference sequence). The CDR3 spells CSARFGESFGDRGTYNEQFF. CDR3 bases: TGCAGTGCTAGATTCGGAGAATCTTTTGGGGACAGGGGTACCTACAATGAGCAGTTCTTC.

Points on this clonotype: This may be a read error, as it is one base from a much larger clone. J is TRBJ1-2 and V is TRBV5-4; D possibly corresponds to TRBD1 (6 bases). Trimming took 4 bases from V and 7 from J, leaving 17 bases between them. From germline, CDR1 is SGHNT and CDR2 YYREEE (reference sequence). The CDR3 has 14 residues. The CDR3 loop reads CASSPLDKGVGYTF. DNA for the CDR3: TGTGCCAGCAGCCCCCTCGACAAGGGGGTTGGCTACACCTTC. Full variable domain (missing parts from reference TRBV5-4 and TRBJ1-2): ETGVTQSPTHLIKTRGQQVTLRCSSQSGHNTVSWYQQALGQGPQFIFQYYREEENGRGNFPPRFSGLQFPNYSSELNVNALELDDSALYLCASSPLDKGVGYTFGSGTRLTVV.

In its sample, this clonotype was seen many times. The chain has TRBV4-3 and TRBJ2-1; TRBD2 matches at 13 bases. After removal of 1 base from V and 4 bases from J, the junction contained 4 bases not matched to a gene. The CDR3 runs 17 residues. The germline V gene has CDR1 LGHNA and CDR2 YSLEER. The CDR3 sequence: CASSQGLAGGEYNEQFF. The CDR3 DNA follows: TGCGCCAGCAGCCAAGGACTAGCGGGGGGCGAGTACAATGAGCAGTTCTTC.

This rearrangement joins TRBV20-1 to TRBJ2-7, with no clear D. This CDR3 contains 15 residues. With 0 bases removed from V and 5 bases from J, the gap between germline ends came to 17 bases. Germline CDR1 DFQATT, CDR2 SNEGSKA (reference sequence). The CDR3 region is CSARDGPHDKNEQYF. CDR3 nucleotide sequence: TGCAGTGCTAGAGATGGCCCCCATGATAAGAACGAGCAGTACTTC.

V and J are TRBV20-1 and TRBJ2-7, with D maybe TRBD2 (5 bases). This CDR3 has 15 amino acids. CDR1 is DFQATT and CDR2 is SNEGSKA in the germline V gene (reference sequence). Trimming took 3 bases from V and 0 from J, leaving 15 bases between them. The CDR3 reads CSASNVVGSSYEQYF. The CDR3 DNA reads as TGCAGTGCTAGTAATGTCGTGGGGAGCTCCTACGAGCAGTACTTC.

CDR3 protein: CASSGASLNTEAFF. CDR3 in DNA: TGTGCCAGCAGTGGGGCGAGCCTGAACACTGAAGCTTTCTTT. V usage is TRBV2 and J usage is TRBJ1-1; D gene ambiguous. Trimming pared 4 bases from V and 0 bases from J, leaving 9 bases between. CDR3 length: 14 residues. Germline CDR1 SNHLY, CDR2 FYNNEI.

This clonotype has a count of ten or more. The rearrangement links TRBV12-5 to TRBJ2-1; D is undetermined. The CDR3 is made up of 13 amino acids. V dropped 5 bases and J dropped 7 bases, with 12 bases sitting between them. Germline CDR1 reads LGHNT; CDR2 reads FRNRAP. The CDR3 region is CASGPGPKNEQFF. For the CDR3, the DNA is TGTGCTAGTGGTCCCGGGCCCAAAAATGAGCAGTTCTTC.

This chain joins TRBV2 and TRBJ2-5; D assignment may be TRBD1 or TRBD2 (6 bases each). Trimming pared 4 bases from V and 5 bases from J, leaving 14 bases between. CDR3 length equals 14 residues. The germline V gene encodes CDR1 SNHLY and CDR2 FYNNEI. CDR3 DNA sequence: TGTGCCAGCAGTGTTCTGGGGGGCAGGGAGACCCAGTACTTC. Translating gives CASSVLGGRETQYF. Based on the CDR3 plus reference TRBV2 and TRBJ2-5, the full variable domain is EPEVTQTPSHQVTQMGQEVILRCVPISNHLYFYWYRQILGQKVEFLVSFYNNEISEKSEIFDDQFSVERPDGSNFTLKIRSTKLEDSAMYFCASSVLGGRETQYFGPGTRLLVL.